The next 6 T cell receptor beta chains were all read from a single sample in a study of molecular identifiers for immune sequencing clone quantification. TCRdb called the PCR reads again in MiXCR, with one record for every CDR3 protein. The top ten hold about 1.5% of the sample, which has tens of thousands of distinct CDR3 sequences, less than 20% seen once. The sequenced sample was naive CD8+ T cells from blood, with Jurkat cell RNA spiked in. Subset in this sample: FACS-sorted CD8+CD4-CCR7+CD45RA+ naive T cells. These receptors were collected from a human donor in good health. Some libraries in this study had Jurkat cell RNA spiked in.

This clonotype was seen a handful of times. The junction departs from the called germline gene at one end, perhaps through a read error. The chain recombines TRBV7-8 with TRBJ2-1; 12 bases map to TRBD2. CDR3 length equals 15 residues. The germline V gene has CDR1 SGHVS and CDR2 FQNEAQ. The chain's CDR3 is CASRLGLAGYNEQFF. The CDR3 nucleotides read TGTGCCAGCAGGTTAGGACTAGCGGGGTACAATGAGCAGTTCTTC.

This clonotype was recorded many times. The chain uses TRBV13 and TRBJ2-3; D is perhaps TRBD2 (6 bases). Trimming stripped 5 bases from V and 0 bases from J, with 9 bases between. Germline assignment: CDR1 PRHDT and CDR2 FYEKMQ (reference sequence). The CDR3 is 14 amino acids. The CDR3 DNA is TGTGCCAGCAGCGCGGGACCAAGCACAGATACGCAGTATTTT. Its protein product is CASSAGPSTDTQYF.

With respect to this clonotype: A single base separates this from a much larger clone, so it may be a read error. The CDR3 DNA reads TGTGCCAGCAGCCCCGGGGATAGCGGCCACGAGCAGTACTTC. It is translated as CASSPGDSGHEQYF. This sequence joins TRBV7-2 and TRBJ2-7; D might be TRBD2 (6 bases). V shed 5 bases and J shed 5 bases, with 16 bases lying between them. The CDR3 sequence is 14 residues long. Germline-derived CDR1 and CDR2 are SGHTA and FQGNSA.

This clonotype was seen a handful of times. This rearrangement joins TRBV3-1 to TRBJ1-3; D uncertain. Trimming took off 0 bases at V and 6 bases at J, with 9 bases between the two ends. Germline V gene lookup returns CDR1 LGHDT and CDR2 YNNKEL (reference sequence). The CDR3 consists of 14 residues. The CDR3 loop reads CASSQEEYVNTIYF. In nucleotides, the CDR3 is TGTGCCAGCAGCCAAGAAGAGTATGTAAACACCATATATTTT.

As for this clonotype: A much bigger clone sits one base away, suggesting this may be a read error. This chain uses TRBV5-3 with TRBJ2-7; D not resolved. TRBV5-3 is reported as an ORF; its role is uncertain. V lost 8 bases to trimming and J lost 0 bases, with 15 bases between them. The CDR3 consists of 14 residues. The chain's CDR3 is CASSIRSNSYEQYF. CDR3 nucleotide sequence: TGTGCCAGCAGCATCCGGAGTAACTCCTACGAGCAGTACTTC.

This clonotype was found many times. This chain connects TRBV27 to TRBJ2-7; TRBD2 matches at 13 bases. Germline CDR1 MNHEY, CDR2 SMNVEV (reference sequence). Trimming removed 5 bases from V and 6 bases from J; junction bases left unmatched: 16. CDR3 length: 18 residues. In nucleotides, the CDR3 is TGTGCCAGCAGTCAGGCCACCACTAGCGGGAGGGCCTATGGCGAGCAGTACTTC. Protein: CASSQATTSGRAYGEQYF.